Following are 32 T cell receptor beta chains from one sample sequenced in a study of tumor and adjacent non-tumor tissue in lung cancer. Three rounds of nested PCR, following a modified ARM-PCR protocol, produced the TCRbeta library. MiXCR, applied by TCRdb to the multiplex PCR reads, yields one record per CDR3 protein. The profile shows roughly 200,000 distinct CDR3 sequences, about two thirds of them singletons. RNA was extracted from bulk tissue without any cell sorting. Sequences were obtained from lung tumor tissue. The receptors derive from a man aged 55 to 70 with non-small cell lung cancer.

This clonotype turned up a few times. The V and J genes are TRBV6-1 and TRBJ2-3; TRBD2 matches at 10 bases. V dropped 0 bases and J dropped 4; count of bases not matched to a gene: 1. The CDR3 has 15 residues. Germline values: CDR1 MNHNS, CDR2 SASEGT. CDR3 coding DNA: TGTGCCAGCAGTGAAGCAGCGGGGGGGCCAGATACGCAGTATTTT. Translation: CASSEAAGGPDTQYF.

Concerning this clonotype itself: One junction end disagrees with the germline gene, perhaps due to a read error. This chain links TRBV11-3 with TRBJ2-5, with D unclear. CDR1 SGHNT and CDR2 YENEEA come from the germline V gene. This CDR3 is 12 amino acids long. For the CDR3, the DNA is TGTGCCAGTAGCTTCCCCCAAGAGACCCGGTACTTC. Its protein product is CASSFPQETRYF.

Turning to this clonotype: One junction end disagrees with the germline gene, perhaps due to a read error. The chain couples TRBV6-5 to TRBJ2-7, with D possibly TRBD2 on 5 matching bases. The germline gives CDR1 MNHEY, CDR2 SVGAGI. This CDR3 contains 14 residues. The CDR3 protein is CASRTPGLGKERYF. The DNA of the CDR3 is TGTGCCAGCAGAACTCCGGGCCTCGGGAAAGAGCGGTACTTC.

About this clonotype: The CDR3 carries no conserved terminal phenylalanine or tryptophan, so it likely arises from a read error. CDR3 nucleotide sequence: TGTGCCAGCACTCCCAAGAACGAAGATACGCAGTATCTT. It yields the protein CASTPKNEDTQYL. The chain joins TRBV6-4 to TRBJ2-3; D unresolved. The CDR3 runs 13 residues. V was cut by 7 bases and J by 5 bases, with 13 bases left in between. Per the germline V gene, CDR1 is MRHNA and CDR2 is SNTAGT.

A note on this clonotype: The germline gene is not matched at one end of the junction; a read error may be the cause. This chain links TRBV20-1 with TRBJ1-1; D remains unclear. Germline CDR1 DFQATT, CDR2 SNEGSKA (reference sequence). CDR3 length: 13 residues. Here the CDR3 DNA reads TGCAGTACTAGTTTACCGACACACACTGAAGCTTTCTTT. Protein sequence: CSTSLPTHTEAFF.

This clonotype was recorded a few times. The germline gene is not matched at one end of the junction; a read error may be the cause. The chain couples TRBV5-5 to TRBJ2-1; 8 bases line up with TRBD2. The CDR3 spans 13 residues. Germline CDR1 SGHKS, CDR2 YYEKEE (reference sequence). CDR3 coding DNA: TGTGCCAGCAGCTTTCTAAGCGGGAGCCCCGAAAACTTC. Protein: CASSFLSGSPENF.

The table lists this clonotype with a count of one. One end of the junction does not line up with germline, which may come from a read error. V usage is TRBV29-1 and J usage is TRBJ1-2; D gene ambiguous. The CDR3 is made up of 16 amino acids. CDR1 is SQVTM and CDR2 is ANQGSEA in the germline V gene. The CDR3 reads CSIDGFGLRIGYGYTF. CDR3 in DNA: TGCAGCATTGACGGGTTTGGTTTGAGGATAGGCTATGGCTACACCTTC.

On this clonotype itself: This likely comes from a read error, as the CDR3 has no conserved phenylalanine or tryptophan at its end. V is TRBV4-1 and J is TRBJ1-5; D not resolved. Germline-derived CDR1 and CDR2 are MGHRA and YSYEKL. The germline V and J ends were trimmed by 8 bases and 0 bases, with 14 bases remaining between them. The CDR3 runs 15 residues. Here the CDR3 reads CASSSRDYSNQPQHC. The CDR3 DNA follows: TGCGCCAGCTCCTCTCGGGATTATAGCAATCAGCCCCAGCATTGT.

This clonotype turned up a few times. The V and J genes are TRBV12-3 or TRBV12-4 and TRBJ2-3; D possibly corresponds to TRBD2 (5 bases). The germline V and J ends were trimmed by 8 bases and 0 bases, with 15 bases remaining between them. The CDR3 contains 15 residues. The CDR3 loop reads CASSRWEQSTDTQYF. In DNA, the CDR3 is TGTGCCAGCTCTCGGTGGGAGCAGAGCACAGATACGCAGTATTTT.

A note on this clonotype: It may be a read error: a sequence one base away is much more abundant. This chain links TRBV29-1 with TRBJ2-3; D might be TRBD2 (6 bases). The CDR3 contains 13 residues. In germline, CDR1 is SQVTM, CDR2 ANQGSEA. Trimming left V 8 bases short and J 2 bases short, with 14 bases between. The CDR3 sequence is CSNRDFNTDTQYF. As DNA, the CDR3 is TGCAGCAACCGGGACTTCAACACAGATACGCAGTATTTT.

Remarks on this clonotype: The conserved closing phenylalanine or tryptophan is absent in this CDR3, likely reflecting a read error. The DNA is left out, because the CDR3 cannot be placed on it with certainty; the CDR3 is given as TCRdb lists it. The rearrangement links TRBV20-1 to TRBJ1-1; the D call of TRBD1 is as the table states it, not checked on the DNA. Germline assignment: CDR1 DFQATT and CDR2 SNEGSKA (reference sequence). The CDR3 totals 14 residues, both ends included. The CDR3 reads CSATPGGARTETFI.

This rearrangement joins TRBV20-1 to TRBJ1-2; D not resolved. The V gene lost 0 bases and the J gene lost 4 bases, with 9 bases spanning the gap. This CDR3 spans 13 amino acids. The germline V gene has CDR1 DFQATT and CDR2 SNEGSKA (reference sequence). The CDR3 DNA follows: TGCAGTGCTAGAGATTGGAGCGGCTATGGCTACACCTTC. It encodes CSARDWSGYGYTF.

This clonotype was picked up one time. A read error may explain this, as a much larger clone is one base away. This chain joins TRBV6-5 and TRBJ1-5, with D hard to call. Trimming removed 0 bases at V and 1 base at J, with 7 bases between. This CDR3 is built from 15 residues. Germline CDR1 reads MNHEY; CDR2 reads SVGAGI. This CDR3 reads CASSYSSESNQPQHF. CDR3 coding DNA: TGTGCCAGCAGTTACTCCAGTGAGAGCAATCAGCCCCAGCATTTT.

This rearrangement joins TRBV11-2 to TRBJ2-7; no clear D gene. V lost 2 bases and J 4 bases, leaving 12 bases between the germline ends. The length of the CDR3 is 14 residues. Germline lookup yields CDR1 SGHAT and CDR2 FQNNGV. DNA for the CDR3: TGTGCCAGCAGCTTACGTCAATGCTCTTACGAGCAGTACTTC. Protein sequence: CASSLRQCSYEQYF.

Details on this clonotype: A read error may produce the germline difference seen at one junction end. V is TRBV5-6 and J is TRBJ1-1; D gene uncertain. CDR1 and CDR2 from the germline V gene are SGHDT and YYEEEE. The CDR3 extends over 11 amino acids. DNA of the CDR3: TGTGCCAGCAGCTGGTACATTGAAGTTTTCTTT. Its translation: CASSWYIEVFF.

This clonotype came up once. The junction does not match germline at one end; this may be a read error. The chain recombines TRBV19 with TRBJ1-2; perhaps TRBD1 as D (5 bases). The CDR3 covers 13 residues. Germline V gene data show CDR1 as LNHDA and CDR2 as SQIVND (reference sequence). CDR3 nucleotides: TGTGCCAGTAGTATCCAGGGCCCCTATGACTACACCTTC. As protein: CASSIQGPYDYTF.

The gene calls are TRBV10-2 and TRBJ2-1; D may be TRBD2 (5 bases). Trimming stripped 2 bases from V and 10 bases from J, with 15 bases between. The CDR3 loop spans 14 amino acids. The germline V gene has CDR1 WSHSY and CDR2 SAAADI. The CDR3 sequence: CASSEGTSGMEQFF. The CDR3 DNA reads as TGCGCCAGCAGTGAGGGAACTAGTGGGATGGAGCAGTTCTTC.

This clonotype showed up many times. The rearrangement joins TRBV10-1 to TRBJ1-2; TRBD1 aligns across 8 bases. J gave up 4 bases and V 3 bases, and 7 bases lay outside the gene matches. CDR3 length: 15 residues. In germline, CDR1 is WNHNN, CDR2 SYGVQD (reference sequence). The CDR3: CASSDRQGITYGYTF. The CDR3 region has the DNA TGCGCCAGCAGTGACCGACAGGGGATTACCTATGGCTACACCTTC.

Concerning this clonotype: A much more abundant neighbour one base away suggests this may be a read error. The DNA of the CDR3 is TGCAGTGCCAGGACAGGGGGCGGCTGCACCTTC. Protein sequence: CSARTGGGCTF. The chain uses TRBV20-1 and TRBJ1-2; 11 positions agree with TRBD1. The CDR3 is 11 amino acids. Looked up from germline, CDR1 is DFQATT and CDR2 is SNEGSKA (reference sequence).

There are a few counts of this clonotype. The chain recombines TRBV12-3 or TRBV12-4 with TRBJ1-1; D is possibly TRBD1 (5 bases). The CDR3 has 14 amino acids. V lost 3 bases to trimming and J lost 4 bases, with 12 bases between them. The CDR3 reads CASSFGGSGTEAFF. For the CDR3, the DNA is TGTGCCAGCAGTTTCGGGGGGTCGGGCACTGAAGCTTTCTTT.

In this sample, this clonotype turned up a few times. The chain carries TRBV14 and TRBJ1-1, with D perhaps TRBD1 (5 bases). The V gene's germline CDR1 is SGHDN and CDR2 FVKESK. This CDR3 spans 15 amino acids. Trimming took off 1 base at V and 4 bases at J, with 13 bases between the two ends. CDR3 amino acids: CASSQAMGGGTEAFF. CDR3 bases: TGTGCCAGCAGCCAAGCTATGGGGGGGGGCACTGAAGCTTTCTTT.

V and J are TRBV20-1 and TRBJ2-4; D unresolved. Germline CDR1 is DFQATT and CDR2 is SNEGSKA (reference sequence). The ends were cut back, 1 base at V and 1 base at J, with 23 bases in the middle. The CDR3 has 19 residues. The CDR3 protein is CSARAIDRALQMAKNIQYF. CDR3 nucleotides: TGCAGTGCTAGAGCCATCGACCGGGCCCTACAGATGGCCAAAAACATTCAGTACTTC.

On this clonotype itself: The conserved closing phenylalanine or tryptophan is absent in this CDR3, likely reflecting a read error. The gene calls are TRBV6-2 or TRBV6-3 and TRBJ1-5; D might be TRBD1 (6 bases). Germline values: CDR1 MNHEY, CDR2 SVGEGT. There are 15 residues in the CDR3. The V end was cut by 3 bases, the J end by 4 bases, with 13 bases between. CDR3 sequence (DNA): TGTGCCAGCAGTTATGACACAGGGACAAATCAGCCCCAGCATCTT. Its translation: CASSYDTGTNQPQHL.

As for this clonotype: This may stem from a read error, because a much larger clone lies one nucleotide away. This chain joins TRBV29-1 and TRBJ2-3; D gene unclear. The length of the CDR3 is 12 residues. CDR1 and CDR2 from the germline V gene are SQVTM and ANQGSEA. The CDR3 protein is CSVHIITDMQYF. Here the CDR3 DNA reads TGCAGCGTACATATAATCACAGATATGCAGTATTTT.

Remarks on this clonotype: A read error is likely, as this CDR3 ends without the conserved phenylalanine or tryptophan. The chain employs TRBV6-5 and TRBJ2-3; 9 bases are shared with TRBD1. The CDR3 has 15 residues. The germline CDR1 and CDR2 sequences are MNHEY and SVGAGI. V lost 5 bases, J lost 3 bases, and 6 bases stayed unmatched. In DNA, the CDR3 is TGTGCCAGCAGTATGACAGGGACAGGGACAGATACGCAGTATTAT. Amino acid sequence: CASSMTGTGTDTQYY.

Concerning this clonotype itself: At one end the junction does not follow the germline gene, possibly because of a read error. The chain uses TRBV6-9 and TRBJ1-4, with D possibly TRBD1 on 5 matching bases. The CDR3 consists of 16 residues. Per germline, CDR1 MNHGY and CDR2 SVAAGI. CDR3 coding DNA: TGTGCCAGCCGTTATAAGTGCGCCTCGGGGGATGAAAAACTGTTTTTT. This sequence encodes CASRYKCASGDEKLFF.

For this clonotype: A much bigger clone sits one base away, suggesting this may be a read error. The CDR3 DNA follows: TGCAGTTCTAGAGATGGACGGGCGGGGGTCCAAGAGACCCAGTACTTC. It encodes CSSRDGRAGVQETQYF. The J gene is TRBJ2-5, the V gene TRBV20-1; 7 nucleotides match TRBD2. This CDR3 is built from 16 residues. Germline lookup yields CDR1 DFQATT and CDR2 SNEGSKA (reference sequence).

At least ten counts were recorded for this clonotype. The chain employs TRBV20-1 and TRBJ1-1; TRBD1 might be the D (6 bases). Per the germline V gene, CDR1 is DFQATT and CDR2 is SNEGSKA (reference sequence). Trimming cost V 5 bases and J 5 bases, with 15 bases left between them. The CDR3 is made up of 13 amino acids. CDR3: CSAERGGQTEAFF. CDR3 DNA: TGCAGTGCTGAGAGGGGGGGGCAAACTGAAGCTTTCTTT.

Turning to this clonotype: The germline gene is not matched at one end of the junction; a read error may be the cause. This sequence joins TRBV11-2 and TRBJ2-7, with D hard to call. Germline values: CDR1 SGHAT, CDR2 FQNNGV. This CDR3 is 15 amino acids long. CDR3 amino acids: CASNTLGCESYEQYF. The CDR3 bases are TGTGCCAGCAATACGTTAGGGTGCGAATCCTACGAACAGTACTTC.

In its sample, this clonotype was seen once. This rearrangement joins TRBV18 to TRBJ2-5; D not resolved. V lost 0 bases, J lost 2 bases, and 10 bases lay in between. Germline V gives CDR1 KGHSH, CDR2 LQKENI. This CDR3 spans 15 amino acids. For the CDR3, the DNA is TGTGCCAGCTCACCACCGGATCATCTACAAGAGACCCAGTACTTC. Protein sequence: CASSPPDHLQETQYF.

This clonotype was observed many times. The rearrangement joins TRBV11-2 to TRBJ2-3; 9 nucleotides match TRBD1. The CDR3 covers 16 residues. With 5 bases clipped from V and 4 bases from J, the junction kept 10 bases outside the gene matches. Germline CDR1 reads SGHAT; CDR2 reads FQNNGV. CDR3 sequence: CASSPPGGQGPDTQYF. CDR3 in DNA: TGTGCCAGCAGCCCTCCCGGGGGACAGGGCCCAGATACGCAGTATTTT.

This rearrangement joins TRBV24-1 to TRBJ2-4, with 7 bases that match TRBD2. The CDR3 covers 13 residues. Germline V lookup: CDR1 KGHDR, CDR2 SFDVKD. J gave up 8 bases and V 9 bases, and 9 bases lay outside the gene matches. The CDR3: CATASGDRDIQYF. In DNA, the CDR3 is TGTGCCACCGCGAGCGGGGATCGTGACATTCAGTACTTC.